This T cell receptor (beta chain) derives from a study of blood T cell repertoires in COVID-19. Study summary: Acute-phase and convalescent COVID-19 samples originated in the United States, Italy and Spain. Sources were T cells, B-cell-depleted T cells, or PBMCs; the material itself was cDNA or gDNA.

CDR1 is SGHRS and CDR2 is YFSETQ in the germline V gene. The J segment lost 7 bases and the V segment lost 2 bases, leaving 5 bases of the junction unmatched. The CDR3 has 13 amino acids. The method was immunoSEQ multiplex PCR; TCRdb's version includes in-frame clones alone and lacks a portion of them. Of roughly 250,000 clones listed, about 87% are singletons. The chain carries TRBV5-1 and TRBJ2-7, with 8 bases fitting TRBD1. Sequencing was carried out using peripheral blood. The sequence was obtained from a woman between 45 and 65 years old with acute or convalescent COVID-19. As DNA, the CDR3 is TGCGCCAGCAGCTTACAGGGGGTTGGTGAGCAGTACTTC. This encodes CASSLQGVGEQYF.